The present entry profiles one T cell receptor beta chain with its context. The antigen is not known. At one end the junction does not follow the germline gene, possibly because of a read error. TCRdb called the reads again in MiXCR, with one record for every CDR3 protein. The sample holds about 740,000 distinct CDR3 sequences, under 40% seen once. This sample stems from a study of T cell repertoires in cytomegalovirus infection. Study in general: Indicated by public TCR beta signatures were CMV infection and matching HLA type.

Study-level points and caveats: Of the TCR beta families, the public ones yielded a cumulative frequency that identified carriers of CMV plus the relevant HLA. Dominant in the ex vivo response were TCR beta clonotypes restricted by HLA-C and specific for CMV.

The sequencing sample was made of PBMCs. The TCR sequence derives from a human donor in good health (CMV status not recorded). Some clones in this sample may be carry-over from other donors' samples.

DNA of the CDR3: TGTGCCAGCAGCTCGGACAGTGAGAACCAGTACTTC. Translating it yields CASSSDSENQYF. V and J are TRBV11-3 and TRBJ2-5, with a possible D match to TRBD1 (6 bases). Germline-derived CDR1 and CDR2 are SGHNT and YENEEA. This CDR3 region has 12 residues.